The 26 T cell receptor beta chains reported below all come from one sample, sequenced in a study of technical replicates of blood from several donors. Produced via immunoSEQ multiplex PCR; TCRdb's table is partial and in-frame only. The sample shows fewer than 90,000 clones, around 97% of them seen only once. The sample consisted of T cells isolated from PBMCs. The receptors shown here come from a human donor in good health.

This chain connects TRBV5-4 to TRBJ1-1; 9 bases fit TRBD1. The CDR3 is 15 residues long. Per germline, CDR1 SGHNT and CDR2 YYREEE (reference sequence). J was trimmed by 5 bases and V by 4 bases; bases with no gene match: 9. The CDR3, as DNA: TGTGCCAGCAGCACCGGGACAGGGTTAAAAACTGAAGCTTTCTTT. It is translated as CASSTGTGLKTEAFF.

The chain links TRBV4-1 to TRBJ2-7; 7 nucleotides agree with TRBD1. This CDR3 is 14 amino acids long. Germline loops: CDR1 MGHRA, CDR2 YSYEKL. With 0 bases clipped from V and 3 bases from J, the junction kept 2 bases outside the gene matches. The CDR3 DNA is TGCGCCAGCAGCCAAGATCCAGGGGGCTACGAGCAGTACTTC. Translating gives CASSQDPGGYEQYF.

CDR3 residues: CASSQLGYNEQFF. CDR3 DNA: TGTGCCAGTAGCCAACTAGGTTACAATGAGCAGTTCTTC. The chain joins TRBV19 to TRBJ2-1; D perhaps matches TRBD2 (5 bases). The CDR3 has 13 amino acids. CDR1 and CDR2 (germline): LNHDA, SQIVND (reference sequence). V was shortened by 6 bases and J by 4 bases, with 10 bases between the two germline ends.

This sequence joins TRBV4-1 and TRBJ1-1; tentative D call: TRBD1 (5 bases). The CDR3 is made up of 16 amino acids. V was trimmed by 2 bases and J by 2 bases, leaving 15 bases between them. CDR1 and CDR2 from the germline V gene are MGHRA and YSYEKL. The CDR3 is CASSQPHRDRNTEAFF. The CDR3 region has the DNA TGCGCCAGCAGCCAACCCCATAGAGACAGAAACACTGAAGCTTTCTTT.

This sequence joins TRBV10-2 and TRBJ2-7; TRBD1 might be the D (6 bases). The length of the CDR3 is 13 residues. V was trimmed by 9 bases and J by 4 bases, leaving 16 bases between them. Per the germline V gene, CDR1 is WSHSY and CDR2 is SAAADI. The CDR3 bases are TGCGCCAGTTCCCCCCAGGGGCGGTACGAGCAGTACTTC. The encoded protein is CASSPQGRYEQYF.

In its sample, this clone was seen a few times. The chain joins TRBV5-6 to TRBJ2-7, with 8 nucleotides matching TRBD2. After removal of 1 base from V and 2 bases from J, the junction contained 5 bases not matched to a gene. The CDR3 has 15 residues. Germline CDR1 is SGHDT and CDR2 is YYEEEE. The CDR3 nucleotides read TGTGCCAGCAGCTTGACGAGGCGGGAGGCCTACGAGCAGTACTTC. It codes for CASSLTRREAYEQYF.

The chain carries TRBV11-2 and TRBJ1-1; TRBD1 aligns across 7 bases. Germline trimming cut 5 bases from V and 0 bases from J; bases unmatched to any gene: 12. The CDR3 is 17 residues long. Germline assignment: CDR1 SGHAT and CDR2 FQNNGV. The CDR3 sequence: CASSKRQGSTLNTEAFF. DNA for the CDR3: TGTGCCAGCAGCAAAAGACAGGGTAGTACCTTGAACACTGAAGCTTTCTTT.

Details on this clone: A read error may account for a junction end that differs from germline. The V gene is TRBV6-1, the J gene TRBJ1-1; TRBD1 aligns across 8 bases. The CDR3 has 14 residues. The V gene's germline CDR1 is MNHNS and CDR2 SASEGT. The CDR3 DNA sequence: TGTGCCAGCAGGGAAGACAGGGGCTGGACTGAAGCTTTCTTT. Protein product: CASREDRGWTEAFF.

The chain links TRBV4-1 to TRBJ2-1; TRBD2 aligns across 13 bases. This CDR3 contains 16 residues. CDR1 and CDR2 from the germline V gene are MGHRA and YSYEKL. With 1 base clipped from V and 12 bases from J, the junction kept 9 bases outside the gene matches. As DNA, the CDR3 is TGCGCCAGCAGCCAAGGGGGACTAGCGGGGCCACTCGGGCAGTTCTTC. This codes for CASSQGGLAGPLGQFF.

The chain links TRBV5-5 to TRBJ1-1, with 7 bases that match TRBD1. Trimming cost V 4 bases and J 0 bases; bases outside gene matches: 6. The CDR3 runs 15 residues. The germline V gene encodes CDR1 SGHKS and CDR2 YYEKEE (reference sequence). In DNA form, the CDR3 reads TGTGCCAGCAGCCAAACGACAGGGATGAACACTGAAGCTTTCTTT. It specifies CASSQTTGMNTEAFF.

The chain combines TRBV6-1 with TRBJ2-2; D remains ambiguous. Per germline, CDR1 MNHNS and CDR2 SASEGT. The CDR3 runs to 14 residues. The V end was cut by 7 bases, the J end by 5 bases, with 14 bases between. The CDR3 sequence is CASISQLLTGELFF. Written as DNA, the CDR3 is TGTGCCAGCATTAGTCAGTTACTAACCGGGGAGCTGTTTTTT.

The chain has TRBV2 and TRBJ2-5; D is unclear. The CDR3 is made up of 13 amino acids. Trimming stripped 0 bases from V and 4 bases from J, with 6 bases between. Germline V CDR1 and CDR2: SNHLY, FYNNEI. The CDR3 DNA reads TGTGCCAGCAGTGAAGCGAGCCCAGAGACCCAGTACTTC. This codes for CASSEASPETQYF.

The chain joins TRBV7-3 to TRBJ1-6, with a weak D call TRBD1 (5 bases). Looked up from germline, CDR1 is SGHTA and CDR2 is FQGTGA. Trimming shortened V by 5 bases and J by 6 bases, and 14 bases separated the two germline ends. There are 15 residues in the CDR3. This CDR3 reads CASSPAGTINSPLHF. The CDR3 DNA reads TGTGCCAGCAGCCCCGCGGGGACCATTAATTCACCCCTCCACTTT.

The rearrangement uses TRBV7-2 and TRBJ2-5, with a possible D match to TRBD2 (5 bases). Germline V gene sequence: CDR1 SGHTA, CDR2 FQGNSA. Trimming took off 5 bases at V and 5 bases at J, with 15 bases between the two ends. This CDR3 contains 14 residues. CDR3 nucleotides: TGTGCCAGCAGCCCCCGGGGAGTGAGGGAGACCCAGTACTTC. It yields the protein CASSPRGVRETQYF.

This chain links TRBV5-1 with TRBJ2-2, with 8 nucleotides matching TRBD1. The CDR3 spans 16 residues. Germline-derived CDR1 and CDR2 are SGHRS and YFSETQ. With V trimmed by 1 base and J by 6 bases, 8 bases remained unmatched. The CDR3 spells CASSLKLQGGSGELFF. Written as DNA, the CDR3 is TGCGCCAGCAGCTTGAAGCTACAGGGGGGATCCGGGGAGCTGTTTTTT.

This clone has a single count. The chain is built from TRBV11-2 and TRBJ2-7; TRBD2 aligns across 11 bases. Germline loops: CDR1 SGHAT, CDR2 FQNNGV. This CDR3 has 14 amino acids. Trimming cost V 6 bases and J 6 bases; bases outside gene matches: 7. CDR3 in DNA: TGTGCCAGCAGAGTAGCGGGAGGGCCAAGCGAGCAGTACTTC. It specifies CASRVAGGPSEQYF.

The chain carries TRBV28 and TRBJ2-7, with D maybe TRBD1 (6 bases). The CDR3 covers 14 residues. With 3 bases removed from V and 2 bases from J, the gap between germline ends came to 11 bases. Germline values: CDR1 MDHEN, CDR2 SYDVKM. For the CDR3, the DNA is TGTGCCAGCAGTTTCGGCAGGGGACCCTACGAGCAGTACTTC. This sequence encodes CASSFGRGPYEQYF.

This chain uses TRBV11-2 with TRBJ2-7, with 9 bases aligning to TRBD1. The germline V gene has CDR1 SGHAT and CDR2 FQNNGV. V shed 0 bases, J shed 9 bases, and the junction held 9 bases outside the gene matches. This CDR3 is 15 amino acids long. The CDR3 nucleotides are TGTGCCAGCAGCTTAGAGGGAGGGGGACAGGGATTGCAGTACTTC. It is translated as CASSLEGGGQGLQYF. Variable domain in full (rest from reference TRBV11-2 and TRBJ2-7): EAGVAQSPRYKIIEKRQSVAFWCNPISGHATLYWYQQILGQGPKLLIQFQNNGVVDDSQLPKDRFSAERLKGVDSTLKIQPAKLEDSAVYLCASSLEGGGQGLQYFGPGTRLTVT.

The chain carries TRBV27 and TRBJ1-5; D might be TRBD1 (5 bases). V dropped 2 bases and J dropped 6 bases, with 8 bases sitting between them. The CDR3 has 13 residues. Germline assignment: CDR1 MNHEY and CDR2 SMNVEV (reference sequence). In DNA form, the CDR3 reads TGTGCCAGCAGTTTACTAAGGGGTCAGCCCCAGCATTTT. Translating gives CASSLLRGQPQHF.

The chain couples TRBV19 to TRBJ1-5; D is possibly TRBD1 (5 bases). Between the trimmed V and J ends, which lost 6 bases and 0 bases, there was a span of 9 bases. Germline V gene lookup returns CDR1 LNHDA and CDR2 SQIVND (reference sequence). The CDR3 has 14 amino acids. The CDR3 DNA sequence: TGTGCCAGTAGGCAGGGATATAGCAATCAGCCCCAGCATTTT. This codes for CASRQGYSNQPQHF.

V and J are TRBV4-2 and TRBJ2-7; 9 bases map to TRBD2. Germline CDR1 is LGHNA and CDR2 is YNFKEQ. This CDR3 spans 18 amino acids. After removal of 0 bases from V and 2 bases from J, the junction contained 11 bases not matched to a gene. The CDR3 sequence is CASSQEFPSGGPAYEQYF. The CDR3 region has the DNA TGTGCCAGCAGCCAAGAGTTCCCGAGCGGGGGGCCCGCCTACGAGCAGTACTTC.

This chain uses TRBV7-3 with TRBJ2-1, with a weak D call TRBD2 (7 bases). CDR1 is SGHTA, CDR2 FQGTGA, per germline. Trimming took off 5 bases at V and 2 bases at J, with 13 bases between the two ends. The CDR3 is 15 amino acids. The CDR3 DNA follows: TGTGCCAGCAGCCCGGGGGGCGGGACCTACAATGAGCAGTTCTTC. The encoded protein is CASSPGGGTYNEQFF. The whole variable domain, filled in from reference TRBV7-3 and TRBJ2-1, reads GAGVSQTPSNKVTEKGKYVELRCDPISGHTALYWYRQSLGQGPEFLIYFQGTGAADDSGLPNDRFFAVRPEGSVSTLKIQRTERGDSAVYLCASSPGGGTYNEQFFGPGTRLTVL.

V usage is TRBV27 and J usage is TRBJ2-6; D gene unclear. CDR3 length: 13 amino acids. V lost 5 bases and J 2 bases, leaving 4 bases between the germline ends. The germline CDR1 and CDR2 sequences are MNHEY and SMNVEV (reference sequence). The CDR3 coding sequence is TGTGCCAGCAGTCTTACTGGGGCCAACGTCCTGACTTTC. Amino acids: CASSLTGANVLTF.

The chain has TRBV13 and TRBJ2-2, with D unresolved. Germline CDR1 is PRHDT and CDR2 is FYEKMQ (reference sequence). CDR3 length: 11 amino acids. The germline V and J ends were trimmed by 6 bases and 5 bases, with 4 bases remaining between them. CDR3 in DNA: TGTGCCAGCAGTCAGACCGGGGAGCTGTTTTTT. Residues: CASSQTGELFF.

The chain employs TRBV28 and TRBJ2-1; TRBD2 agrees at 15 bases. Germline V gene sequence: CDR1 MDHEN, CDR2 SYDVKM. V lost 4 bases, J lost 7 bases, and 5 bases stayed unmatched. This CDR3 has 16 amino acids. CDR3 sequence: CASSSSGTSGGNEQFF. The DNA of the CDR3 is TGTGCCAGCAGTTCATCCGGGACTAGCGGGGGGAATGAGCAGTTCTTC.

Notes on this clone: Sequence at one end of the junction differs from germline and may be a read error. CDR3 sequence reads: CASSLSLHSEQLFF. Written as DNA, the CDR3 is TGTGCCAGCAGCTTATCCCTTCACAGTGAACAACTGTTTTTT. The genes are TRBV7-9 and TRBJ1-4; D is uncertain. Germline CDR1 SEHNR, CDR2 FQNEAQ (reference sequence). This CDR3 spans 14 amino acids.